The next 23 T cell receptor beta chains were all read from a single sample in a study of T cells after yellow fever vaccination. TCRdb analysed the 5' RACE reads with MiXCR anew, one entry per CDR3 protein. Of about 13,000 distinct CDR3 sequences listed, 4.9% are singletons. This material consisted of PBMCs, either bulk or a sorted T-cell subset (CD4+, CD8+, memory, or dextramer-sorted; not recorded which), taken 45 days after the yellow fever booster vaccination. Source of these receptors: a young man who received the YFV17D yellow fever vaccine.

Notes on this clonotype: A much larger clonotype is one base distant, so this may be a read error. The rearrangement joins TRBV11-2 to TRBJ2-2, with 12 bases lining up with TRBD2. The V and J ends lost 5 bases and 4 bases, in that order; junction bases with no gene match: 8. Germline lookup yields CDR1 SGHAT and CDR2 FQNNGV. The length of the CDR3 is 17 residues. DNA of the CDR3: TGTGCCAGCAGCCCGACTAGCGGGAGTAGGGGCACCGGGGAGCTGTTTTTT. This encodes CASSPTSGSRGTGELFF.

This clonotype was detected many times. This chain connects TRBV5-1 to TRBJ1-4, with D possibly matching TRBD1 (6 bases). Germline-derived CDR1 and CDR2 are SGHRS and YFSETQ. CDR3 length equals 14 residues. Trimming removed 0 bases at V and 5 bases at J, with 8 bases between. The CDR3 loop is CASSLDRANEKLFF. The CDR3 nucleotides read TGCGCCAGCAGCTTGGACAGGGCAAATGAAAAACTGTTTTTT.

This clonotype was found many times. This sequence joins TRBV20-1 and TRBJ2-3; 16 nucleotides line up with TRBD2. The CDR3 spans 16 residues. Germline V gene lookup returns CDR1 DFQATT and CDR2 SNEGSKA (reference sequence). The J segment lost 2 bases and the V segment lost 6 bases, leaving 5 bases of the junction unmatched. CDR3 bases: TGCAGTGCGTCCGGGACTAGCGGGAGGGCCACAGATACGCAGTATTTT. It specifies CSASGTSGRATDTQYF.

The genes are TRBV10-3 and TRBJ1-2, with 8 bases fitting TRBD1. Germline CDR1 reads ENHRY; CDR2 reads SYGVKD. Unmatched junction bases numbered 8, after V lost 3 bases and J lost 8 bases. The CDR3 spans 14 residues. CDR3 region: CAISDDRGGGGYTF. The CDR3 DNA sequence: TGTGCCATCAGTGACGACAGGGGAGGAGGCGGCTACACCTTC.

This clonotype has ten or more counts. The gene calls are TRBV21-1 and TRBJ1-2. TRBV21-1 is a known pseudogene. The CDR3 consists of 12 residues. The CDR3 region is CASSKTLDNYTF. The CDR3 nucleotides read TGTGCCAGCAGCAAAACTCTCGACAACTACACCTTC.

This clonotype was found many times. V usage is TRBV7-6 and J usage is TRBJ2-1; D gene unclear. Trimming removed 8 bases from V and 6 bases from J, with 11 bases in between. Germline lookup yields CDR1 SGHVS and CDR2 FNYEAQ. This CDR3 comprises 12 residues. The CDR3 DNA sequence: TGTGCCAGCGGCCTTTTGAGCAATGAGCAGTTCTTC. Its translation: CASGLLSNEQFF.

This clonotype was recorded many times. The V and J genes are TRBV14 and TRBJ2-7, with D maybe TRBD2 (6 bases). This CDR3 has 14 amino acids. Trimming removed 5 bases from V and 6 bases from J, with 17 bases in between. Germline lookup yields CDR1 SGHDN and CDR2 FVKESK. The CDR3 here is CASSSGEAPIEQYF. The CDR3, as DNA: TGTGCCAGCAGCTCGGGGGAGGCCCCGATCGAGCAGTACTTC.

At least ten counts were recorded for this clonotype. This chain links TRBV6-6 with TRBJ2-7, with D perhaps TRBD2 (5 bases). The CDR3 extends over 13 amino acids. The V end lost 7 bases, the J end lost 3 bases, and 13 bases lay between the germline ends. Germline lookup yields CDR1 MNHNY and CDR2 SVGAGI (reference sequence). In DNA, the CDR3 is TGTGCCAGCATTAACGCGGGCGGCTACGAGCAGTACTTC. Amino acids: CASINAGGYEQYF.

Many counts were recorded for this clonotype. The V call is TRBV29-1, the J call TRBJ1-2, with D possibly TRBD1 on 5 matching bases. V gave up 4 bases and J gave up 8 bases, with 14 bases separating them. Germline V gene data show CDR1 as SQVTM and CDR2 as ANQGSEA. The CDR3 has 12 residues. CDR3 protein: CSVVSGRYGYTF. CDR3 in DNA: TGCAGCGTTGTATCAGGGAGGTACGGCTACACCTTC.

The sample holds many counts of this clonotype. This rearrangement joins TRBV9 to TRBJ2-3; TRBD2 matches 12 bases. V was clipped by 3 bases and J by 3 bases; unmatched bases: 8. CDR1 and CDR2 (germline): SGDLS, YYNGEE. The CDR3 has 17 amino acids. The CDR3 region has the DNA TGTGCCAGCAGCGCGGCGGAACTAGCGGGAGGAACAGATACGCAGTATTTT. This translates into CASSAAELAGGTDTQYF. Filled out from reference TRBV9 and TRBJ2-3, the complete variable domain reads DSGVTQTPKHLITATGQRVTLRCSPRSGDLSVYWYQQSLDQGLQFLIQYYNGEERAKGNILERFSAQQFPDLHSELNLSSLELGDSALYFCASSAAELAGGTDTQYFGPGTRLTVL.

This clonotype was seen more than once but under ten times. The chain is built from TRBV12-3 or TRBV12-4 and TRBJ2-7; D call uncertain. Trimming stripped 6 bases from V and 2 bases from J, with 11 bases between. The CDR3 loop spans 13 amino acids. The CDR3 loop reads CASSTGSPYEQYF. As DNA, the CDR3 is TGTGCCAGCAGCACCGGGTCCCCCTACGAGCAGTACTTC.

This clonotype occurred many times. This sequence joins TRBV5-4 and TRBJ2-7; TRBD2 matches at 15 bases. CDR1 is SGHNT and CDR2 is YYREEE in the germline V gene (reference sequence). V shed 0 bases, J shed 0 bases, and the junction held 7 bases outside the gene matches. The CDR3 has 19 residues. For the CDR3, the DNA is TGTGCCAGCAGCTTGGCCGTGGGACTAGCGGGAGGAAGCTCCTACGAGCAGTACTTC. This encodes CASSLAVGLAGGSSYEQYF.

This clonotype was counted at least ten times. The rearrangement uses TRBV30 and TRBJ2-7; D ambiguous. The CDR3 totals 14 residues. V dropped 2 bases and J dropped 3 bases, with 14 bases sitting between them. Germline CDR1 is GTSNPN and CDR2 is SVGIG (reference sequence). CDR3 region: CAWSFPPGRYEQYF. CDR3 coding DNA: TGTGCCTGGAGTTTTCCCCCCGGGCGCTACGAGCAGTACTTC.

This clonotype was seen ten or more times. CDR3 protein: CASSGVAASSYNEQFF. CDR3 bases: TGCGCCAGCAGTGGGGTAGCCGCGAGCTCCTACAATGAGCAGTTCTTC. The chain couples TRBV10-1 to TRBJ2-1, with D uncertain. The germline V gene encodes CDR1 WNHNN and CDR2 SYGVQD (reference sequence). The CDR3 length is 16 residues. V was clipped by 4 bases and J by 0 bases, with 13 bases between them.

This clonotype was counted ten times or more. V is TRBV10-2 and J is TRBJ2-7, with D uncertain. There are 12 residues in the CDR3. Trimming took off 6 bases at V and 0 bases at J, with 6 bases between the two ends. Germline V gene lookup returns CDR1 WSHSY and CDR2 SAAADI. The DNA for the CDR3 is TGCGCCAGCAGGCCCAGCTCCTACGAGCAGTACTTC. Encoded protein: CASRPSSYEQYF.

This clonotype was seen at least ten times. The J gene is TRBJ2-7, the V gene TRBV7-3, with D perhaps matching TRBD1 (5 bases). Trimming cost V 3 bases and J 5 bases, with 11 bases left between them. The CDR3 loop spans 13 amino acids. Looked up from germline, CDR1 is SGHTA and CDR2 is FQGTGA. The CDR3 reads CASSLGPGHEQYF. Here the CDR3 DNA reads TGTGCCAGCAGCTTGGGGCCGGGCCACGAGCAGTACTTC.

In regard to this clonotype: The junction does not match germline at one end; this may be a read error. The CDR3: CSARGQGAGWGWPQHF. The CDR3 DNA sequence: TGCAGCGCTAGGGGACAGGGGGCGGGCTGGGGTTGGCCCCAGCATTTT. The chain couples TRBV20-1 to TRBJ1-5; 12 bases map to TRBD1. From germline, CDR1 is DFQATT and CDR2 SNEGSKA (reference sequence). This CDR3 spans 16 amino acids.

This clonotype has ten or more counts. The chain employs TRBV20-1 and TRBJ2-7, with a weak D call TRBD2 (6 bases). The CDR3 runs 12 residues. V lost 6 bases, J lost 4 bases, and 13 bases lay in between. CDR1 and CDR2 from the germline V gene are DFQATT and SNEGSKA (reference sequence). The CDR3 bases are TGCAGTGCCCTACGCGGGATTTACGAGCAGTACTTC. This encodes CSALRGIYEQYF.

This clonotype was detected many times. The genes are TRBV12-3 or TRBV12-4 and TRBJ1-1; D is perhaps TRBD1 (5 bases). The CDR3 covers 13 residues. V gave up 6 bases and J gave up 10 bases, with 18 bases separating them. The CDR3 sequence is CASSSAAPRGAFF. As DNA, the CDR3 is TGTGCCAGCAGCTCCGCGGCCCCGAGGGGAGCTTTCTTT.

This clonotype was recorded at least ten times. V usage is TRBV4-3 and J usage is TRBJ2-7; D gene uncertain. The CDR3 has 13 residues. Trimming cost V 1 base and J 3 bases, with 7 bases left between them. Germline lookup yields CDR1 LGHNA and CDR2 YSLEER. The CDR3 reads CASSQVPGYEQYF. The DNA of the CDR3 is TGCGCCAGCAGCCAAGTTCCAGGCTACGAGCAGTACTTC.

This clonotype was detected ten times or more. The chain uses TRBV20-1 and TRBJ2-3, with TRBD2 identical over 12 bases. This CDR3 is 16 amino acids long. Trimming took 2 bases from V and 4 from J; bases not matched to a gene: 7. The germline V gene has CDR1 DFQATT and CDR2 SNEGSKA (reference sequence). Here the CDR3 reads CSARPLAGGLPDTQYF. CDR3 in DNA: TGCAGTGCTAGACCCCTAGCGGGAGGGCTACCAGATACGCAGTATTTT.

Comment on this clonotype: It may be a read error: a sequence one base away is much more abundant. V gene TRBV11-2 combines with J gene TRBJ1-1, with TRBD1 identical over 9 bases. This CDR3 spans 13 amino acids. Germline V gene lookup returns CDR1 SGHAT and CDR2 FQNNGV. The junction had 12 bases not matched to a gene; V was cut back by 8 bases and J by 11 bases. CDR3 amino acids: CASCGQGRLAAFF. CDR3 DNA: TGTGCCAGCTGCGGACAGGGGCGGTTGGCGGCTTTCTTT.

This clonotype was counted many times. V usage is TRBV25-1 and J usage is TRBJ2-2; D remains unclear. From germline, CDR1 is MGHDK and CDR2 SYGVNS. There are 13 residues in the CDR3. V lost 1 base to trimming and J lost 6 bases, with 6 bases between them. The CDR3 DNA reads TGTGCCAGCAGTGAATCAGGTTCCGGGGAGCTGTTTTTT. Translating it yields CASSESGSGELFF.